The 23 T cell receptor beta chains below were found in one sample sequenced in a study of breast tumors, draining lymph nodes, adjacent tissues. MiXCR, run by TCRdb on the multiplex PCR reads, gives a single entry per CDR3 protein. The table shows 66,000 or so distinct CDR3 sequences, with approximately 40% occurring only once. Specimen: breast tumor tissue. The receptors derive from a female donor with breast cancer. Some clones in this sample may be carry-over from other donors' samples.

Written as DNA, the CDR3 is TGTGCCAGCAGCTTAGATCGGACAGCTTCTGGAAACACCATATATTTT. It is translated as CASSLDRTASGNTIYF. V gene TRBV7-9 combines with J gene TRBJ1-3; weak D call: TRBD1 (6 bases). The length of the CDR3 is 16 residues. V was shortened by 1 base and J by 1 base, with 11 bases between the two germline ends. Germline CDR1 and CDR2: SEHNR and FQNEAQ (reference sequence).

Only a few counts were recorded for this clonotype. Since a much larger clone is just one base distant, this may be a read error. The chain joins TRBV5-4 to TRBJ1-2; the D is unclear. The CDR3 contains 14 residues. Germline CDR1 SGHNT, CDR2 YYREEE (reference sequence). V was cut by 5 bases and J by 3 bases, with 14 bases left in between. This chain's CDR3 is CASSVGLTDYGYTF. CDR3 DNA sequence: TGTGCCAGCAGTGTAGGGTTAACAGACTATGGCTACACCTTC.

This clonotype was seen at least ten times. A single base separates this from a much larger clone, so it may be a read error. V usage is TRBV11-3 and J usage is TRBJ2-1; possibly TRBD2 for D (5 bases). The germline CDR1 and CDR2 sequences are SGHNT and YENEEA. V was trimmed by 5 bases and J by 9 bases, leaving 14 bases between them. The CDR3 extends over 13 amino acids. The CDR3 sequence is CASSQTTSTEQFF. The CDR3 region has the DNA TGTGCCAGCAGCCAAACCACTAGTACTGAGCAGTTCTTC.

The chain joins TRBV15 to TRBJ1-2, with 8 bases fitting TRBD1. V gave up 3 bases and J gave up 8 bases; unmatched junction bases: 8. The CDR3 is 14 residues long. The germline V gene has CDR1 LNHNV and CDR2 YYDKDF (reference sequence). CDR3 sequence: CATSSWTGKEGYTF. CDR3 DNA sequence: TGTGCCACCAGCAGCTGGACAGGGAAGGAAGGCTACACCTTC.

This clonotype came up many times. The CDR3 is CASSAYNEQFF. CDR3 nucleotides: TGTGCCAGCAGCGCCTACAATGAGCAGTTCTTC. The V gene is TRBV7-2, the J gene TRBJ2-1; D is ambiguous. The CDR3 runs to 11 residues. The germline V gene has CDR1 SGHTA and CDR2 FQGNSA. With 5 bases removed from V and 2 bases from J, the gap between germline ends came to 1 base.

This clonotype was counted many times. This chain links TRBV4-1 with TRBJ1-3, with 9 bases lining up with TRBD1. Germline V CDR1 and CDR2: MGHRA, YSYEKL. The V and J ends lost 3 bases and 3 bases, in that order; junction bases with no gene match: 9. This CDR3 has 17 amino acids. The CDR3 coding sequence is TGCGCCAGCAGCCAGGCCGGGACAGGGATCTTTGGAAACACCATATATTTT. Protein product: CASSQAGTGIFGNTIYF.

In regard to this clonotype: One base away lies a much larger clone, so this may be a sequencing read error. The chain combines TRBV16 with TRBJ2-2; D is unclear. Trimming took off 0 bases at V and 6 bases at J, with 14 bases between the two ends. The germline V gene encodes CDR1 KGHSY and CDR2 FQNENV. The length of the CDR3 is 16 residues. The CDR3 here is CASSQSGGRFAGELFF. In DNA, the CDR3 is TGTGCCAGCAGCCAATCCGGTGGACGTTTCGCCGGGGAGCTGTTTTTT.

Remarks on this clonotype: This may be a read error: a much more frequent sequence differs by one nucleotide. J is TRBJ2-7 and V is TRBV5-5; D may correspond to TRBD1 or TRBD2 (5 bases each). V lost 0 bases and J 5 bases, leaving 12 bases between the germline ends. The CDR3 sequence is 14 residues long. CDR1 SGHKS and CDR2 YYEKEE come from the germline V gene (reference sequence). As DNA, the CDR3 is TGTGCCAGCAGCTTGGTGGACACGGGGAACGAGCAGTACTTC. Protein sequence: CASSLVDTGNEQYF.

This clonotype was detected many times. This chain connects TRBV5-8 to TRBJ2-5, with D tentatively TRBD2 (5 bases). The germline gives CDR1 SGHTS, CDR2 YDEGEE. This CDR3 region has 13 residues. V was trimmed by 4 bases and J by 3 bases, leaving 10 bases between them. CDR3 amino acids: CASSPGSKETQYF. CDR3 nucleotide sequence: TGTGCCAGCAGCCCGGGATCTAAAGAGACCCAGTACTTC.

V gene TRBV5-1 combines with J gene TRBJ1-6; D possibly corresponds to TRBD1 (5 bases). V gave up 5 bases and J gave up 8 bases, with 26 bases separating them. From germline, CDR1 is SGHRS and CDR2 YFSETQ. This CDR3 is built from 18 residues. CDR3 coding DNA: TGCGCCAGCAGACAGAGCATAATCCCGGGACCGATGGATTCACCCCTCCACTTT. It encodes CASRQSIIPGPMDSPLHF.

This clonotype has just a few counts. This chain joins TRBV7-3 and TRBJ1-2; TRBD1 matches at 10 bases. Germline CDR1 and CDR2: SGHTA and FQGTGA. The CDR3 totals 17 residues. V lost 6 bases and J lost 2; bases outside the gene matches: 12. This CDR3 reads CASSPGTGVPLNYGYTF. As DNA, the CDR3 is TGTGCCAGCAGTCCCGGGACAGGGGTCCCCTTGAACTATGGCTACACCTTC.

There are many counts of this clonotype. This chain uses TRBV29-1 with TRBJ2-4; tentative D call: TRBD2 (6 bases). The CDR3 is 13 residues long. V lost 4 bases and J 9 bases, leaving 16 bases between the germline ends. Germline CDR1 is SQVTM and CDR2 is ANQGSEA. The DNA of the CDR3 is TGCAGCGTTGTGTCGGGCGGGACGGCCATTCAGTACTTC. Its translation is CSVVSGGTAIQYF.

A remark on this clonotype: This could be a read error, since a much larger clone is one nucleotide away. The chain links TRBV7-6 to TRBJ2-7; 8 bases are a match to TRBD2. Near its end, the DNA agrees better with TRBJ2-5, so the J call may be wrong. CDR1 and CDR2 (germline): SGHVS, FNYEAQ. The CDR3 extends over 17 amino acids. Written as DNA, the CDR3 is TGTGCCAGCAGCCCGGGACTAGTGGGGGGGGGTCCAGAGACCCAGTACTTC. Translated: CASSPGLVGGGPETQYF.

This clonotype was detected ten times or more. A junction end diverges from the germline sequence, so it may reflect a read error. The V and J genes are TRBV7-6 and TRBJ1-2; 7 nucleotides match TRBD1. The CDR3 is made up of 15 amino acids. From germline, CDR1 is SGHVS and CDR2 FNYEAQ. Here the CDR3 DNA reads TGTGCCAGCAGCTACCGGGACAGCGGTACCTATGGCTACCCCTTC. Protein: CASSYRDSGTYGYPF.

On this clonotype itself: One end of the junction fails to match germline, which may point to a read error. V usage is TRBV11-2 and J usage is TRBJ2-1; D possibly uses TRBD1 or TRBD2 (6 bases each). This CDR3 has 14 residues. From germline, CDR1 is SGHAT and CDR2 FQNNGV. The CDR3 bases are TGTGCCAGCAGCCCGGGAAGGGGGGACAATGAGCAGTCCTTC. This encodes CASSPGRGDNEQSF.

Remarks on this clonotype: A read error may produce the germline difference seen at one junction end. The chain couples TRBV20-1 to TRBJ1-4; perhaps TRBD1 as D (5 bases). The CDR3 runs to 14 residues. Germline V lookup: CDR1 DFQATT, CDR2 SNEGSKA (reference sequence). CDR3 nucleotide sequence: TGCAGTACGAGGGGCAGTCAGGGCATTGAAGAACTGTTTTTT. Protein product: CSTRGSQGIEELFF.

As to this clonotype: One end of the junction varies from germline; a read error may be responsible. The CDR3 region is CASSSGLAGRGETQYF. The CDR3 coding sequence is TGTGCTAGCAGCTCGGGACTAGCGGGAAGGGGAGAGACCCAGTACTTC. The chain combines TRBV7-7 with TRBJ2-5; 13 positions match TRBD2. This CDR3 contains 16 residues. Germline-derived CDR1 and CDR2 are SSHAT and FNYEAQ (reference sequence). Combining the CDR3 with reference TRBV7-7 and TRBJ2-5 gives the whole variable domain GAGVSQSPRYKVTKRGQDVTLRCDPISSHATLYWYQQALGQGPEFLTYFNYEAQPDKSGLPSDRFSAERPEGSISTLTIQRTEQRDSAMYRCASSSGLAGRGETQYFGPGTRLLVL.

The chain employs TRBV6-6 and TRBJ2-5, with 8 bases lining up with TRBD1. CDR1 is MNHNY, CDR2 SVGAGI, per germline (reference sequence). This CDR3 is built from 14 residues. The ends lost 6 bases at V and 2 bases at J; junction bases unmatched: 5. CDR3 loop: CASSPGTGQETQYF. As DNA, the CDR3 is TGTGCCAGCAGCCCCGGGACAGGACAAGAGACCCAGTACTTC.

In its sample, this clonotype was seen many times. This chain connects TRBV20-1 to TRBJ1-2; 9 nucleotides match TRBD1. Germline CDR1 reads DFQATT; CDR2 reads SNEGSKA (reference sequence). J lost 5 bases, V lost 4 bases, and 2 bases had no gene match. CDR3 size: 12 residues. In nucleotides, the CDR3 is TGCAGTGCTAAAGACAGGGGGTATGGCTACACCTTC. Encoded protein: CSAKDRGYGYTF.

The CDR3 nucleotides are TGTGCCAGCAGCTTAGCGGGGTGGGGGTACTCCTACGAGCATTTT. Translation gives CASSLAGWGYSYEHF. The genes are TRBV2 and TRBJ1-5, with D maybe TRBD1 (5 bases). Trimming removed 6 bases from V and 14 bases from J, with 26 bases in between. This CDR3 spans 15 amino acids. Germline CDR1 reads SNHLY; CDR2 reads FYNNEI.

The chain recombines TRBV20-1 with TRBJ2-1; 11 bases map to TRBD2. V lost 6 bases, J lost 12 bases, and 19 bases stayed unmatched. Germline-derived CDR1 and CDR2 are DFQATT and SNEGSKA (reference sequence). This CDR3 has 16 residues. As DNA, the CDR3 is TGCAGTGCCCCACCCCGACTAGCGGGGAGCACAGATACGCAGTTCTTC. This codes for CSAPPRLAGSTDTQFF.

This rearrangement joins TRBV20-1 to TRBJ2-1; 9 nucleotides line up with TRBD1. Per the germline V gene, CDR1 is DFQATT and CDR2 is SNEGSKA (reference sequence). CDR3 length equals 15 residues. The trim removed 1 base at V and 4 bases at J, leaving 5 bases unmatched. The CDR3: CSARGTGALYNEQFF. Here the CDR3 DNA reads TGCAGTGCTAGAGGGACAGGGGCCCTTTACAATGAGCAGTTCTTC.

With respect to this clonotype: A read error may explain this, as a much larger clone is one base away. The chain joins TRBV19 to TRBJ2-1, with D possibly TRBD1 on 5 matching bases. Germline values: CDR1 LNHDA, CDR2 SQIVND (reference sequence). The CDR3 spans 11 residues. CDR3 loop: CARVQGNEQLF. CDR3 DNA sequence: TGTGCCAGGGTCCAGGGCAATGAGCAGCTCTTC. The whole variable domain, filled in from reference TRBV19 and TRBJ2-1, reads DGGITQSPKYLFRKEGQNVTLSCEQNLNHDAMYWYRQDPGQGLRLIYYSQIVNDFQKGDIAEGYSVSREKKESFPLTVTSAQKNPTAFYLCARVQGNEQLFGPGTRLTVL.